The 24 T cell receptor beta chains below were found in one sample sequenced in a study of identical twins. TCRdb analysed the 5' RACE reads with MiXCR anew, one entry per CDR3 protein. The data contain fewer than 250,000 distinct CDR3 sequences, about 7.3% of them singletons. The data also belong to a second study, concerning yellow fever vaccine responses in identical twins.

Sequenced material: memory (CD45RO+) T cells sorted from blood. The receptors shown here come from a woman aged 18 to 35 in good health.

The rearrangement links TRBV5-5 to TRBJ1-2, with D possibly being TRBD1 (6 bases). CDR1 and CDR2 (germline): SGHKS, YYEKEE (reference sequence). The CDR3 is made up of 14 amino acids. The V end lost 5 bases, the J end lost 1 base, and 12 bases lay between the germline ends. This chain's CDR3 is CASRLDRDNYGYTF. In DNA, the CDR3 is TGTGCCAGCAGACTGGACAGAGATAACTATGGCTACACCTTC.

In DNA, the CDR3 is TGTGCCAGCAGCCCTGAGGTCCCGTGGGGGGAGCAGTACTTC. It yields the protein CASSPEVPWGEQYF. The chain couples TRBV12-3 or TRBV12-4 to TRBJ2-7; D assignment may be TRBD1 or TRBD2 (5 bases each). Trimming stripped 6 bases from V and 7 bases from J, with 19 bases between. The CDR3 is 14 amino acids.

This clonotype showed up many times. Here the CDR3 DNA reads TGCGCCAGCAGCCTAGAGGGTCGCTATGGCTACACCTTC. It is translated as CASSLEGRYGYTF. The V call is TRBV4-1, the J call TRBJ1-2; D is undetermined. The length of the CDR3 is 13 residues. Looked up from germline, CDR1 is MGHRA and CDR2 is YSYEKL. The V end lost 4 bases, the J end lost 4 bases, and 10 bases lay between the germline ends.

This clonotype was observed a handful of times. This rearrangement joins TRBV19 to TRBJ2-2; the match to TRBD1 covers 8 bases. V lost 4 bases and J lost 4; bases outside the gene matches: 5. Germline assignment: CDR1 LNHDA and CDR2 SQIVND (reference sequence). The CDR3 runs to 15 residues. The CDR3 nucleotides read TGTGCCAGTAGTACTGACAGGGGAGGCACCGGGGAGCTGTTTTTT. Amino acid sequence: CASSTDRGGTGELFF.

The CDR3 reads CASSLTGGDQPQHF. DNA for the CDR3: TGTGCCAGCAGCTTGACAGGGGGCGATCAGCCCCAGCATTTT. The gene calls are TRBV7-6 and TRBJ1-5; 10 positions agree with TRBD1. The ends lost 3 bases at V and 5 bases at J; junction bases unmatched: 1. The CDR3 has 14 amino acids. Germline CDR1 SGHVS, CDR2 FNYEAQ.

The V gene is TRBV3-1, the J gene TRBJ2-7; TRBD1 is a possible D gene (6 bases). Germline-derived CDR1 and CDR2 are LGHDT and YNNKEL (reference sequence). The CDR3 spans 13 residues. Trimming removed 1 base from V and 7 bases from J, with 11 bases in between. The CDR3 sequence is CASSQGQAGEQYF. In DNA, the CDR3 is TGTGCCAGCAGCCAAGGACAGGCCGGGGAGCAGTACTTC.

Many counts were recorded for this clonotype. CDR3: CASSQDRAGGSDTQYF. In DNA form, the CDR3 reads TGTGCCAGCAGCCAAGATAGGGCGGGAGGATCAGATACGCAGTATTTT. The chain joins TRBV4-2 to TRBJ2-3; 8 bases map to TRBD2. CDR1 and CDR2 from the germline V gene are LGHNA and YNFKEQ. Trimming cost V 0 bases and J 4 bases; bases outside gene matches: 6. This CDR3 region has 16 residues.

This clonotype came up many times. The chain uses TRBV6-2 or TRBV6-3 and TRBJ2-3; D is uncertain. This CDR3 spans 14 amino acids. V lost 8 bases to trimming and J lost 6 bases, with 18 bases between them. CDR1 MNHEY and CDR2 SVGEGT come from the germline V gene. CDR3 residues: CASGNPPRTDTQYF. The DNA of the CDR3 is TGTGCCAGCGGGAACCCCCCAAGGACCGATACGCAGTATTTT.

This clonotype was counted only a few times. V and J are TRBV20-1 and TRBJ2-3; weak D call: TRBD2 (6 bases). Per germline, CDR1 DFQATT and CDR2 SNEGSKA (reference sequence). The CDR3 totals 14 residues. V lost 6 bases and J 2 bases, leaving 15 bases between the germline ends. In nucleotides, the CDR3 is TGCAGTGCCACGACTAGGGTCAACACAGATACGCAGTATTTT. This translates into CSATTRVNTDTQYF.

This clonotype occurred a few times. The J gene is TRBJ2-7, the V gene TRBV29-1, with 10 bases fitting TRBD2. The V and J ends lost 4 bases and 7 bases, in that order; junction bases with no gene match: 19. The CDR3 contains 17 residues. The germline V gene encodes CDR1 SQVTM and CDR2 ANQGSEA. The CDR3 region has the DNA TGCAGCGTTGGAGCGGGGGCTAGCGGGAGCAGGGCCTCTGAGCAGTACTTC. Amino acids: CSVGAGASGSRASEQYF.

V gene TRBV27 combines with J gene TRBJ2-1; 7 positions match TRBD1. The CDR3 extends over 17 amino acids. Per the germline V gene, CDR1 is MNHEY and CDR2 is SMNVEV (reference sequence). The J segment lost 4 bases and the V segment lost 5 bases, leaving 14 bases of the junction unmatched. CDR3 sequence reads: CASSPRRGSGLYNEQFF. Written as DNA, the CDR3 is TGTGCCAGCAGTCCCCGCAGGGGGAGCGGCCTATACAATGAGCAGTTCTTC.

This clonotype was seen repeatedly, ten times or more. This chain links TRBV6-5 with TRBJ2-6, with unresolved D. The CDR3 extends over 16 amino acids. V lost 0 bases to trimming and J lost 1 base, with 7 bases between them. From germline, CDR1 is MNHEY and CDR2 SVGAGI. CDR3 loop: CASSYSSNSGANVLTF. In DNA form, the CDR3 reads TGTGCCAGCAGTTACTCGAGTAATTCTGGGGCCAACGTCCTGACTTTC.

This clonotype was detected only a few times. The CDR3 loop is CASSYSAGVSETQYF. CDR3 sequence (DNA): TGTGCCAGCAGTTACTCAGCGGGAGTGTCGGAGACCCAGTACTTC. The chain couples TRBV6-5 to TRBJ2-5; TRBD2 aligns across 8 bases. CDR1 is MNHEY, CDR2 SVGAGI, per germline. The CDR3 is made up of 15 amino acids. V shed 0 bases, J shed 5 bases, and the junction held 5 bases outside the gene matches.

In its sample, this clonotype was seen many times. The chain combines TRBV25-1 with TRBJ1-3; D gene unclear. The germline gives CDR1 MGHDK, CDR2 SYGVNS. Trimming took 3 bases from V and 0 from J, leaving 9 bases between them. The length of the CDR3 is 15 residues. CDR3 sequence (DNA): TGTGCCAGCAGTGATGCTCCGCACTCTGGAAACACCATATATTTT. Protein: CASSDAPHSGNTIYF.

The chain recombines TRBV9 with TRBJ2-3; tentative D call: TRBD1 (6 bases). V lost 4 bases and J 0 bases, leaving 15 bases between the germline ends. The V gene's germline CDR1 is SGDLS and CDR2 YYNGEE. The CDR3 is made up of 16 amino acids. CDR3 loop: CASSTWTETSTDTQYF. CDR3 in DNA: TGTGCCAGCAGCACCTGGACAGAAACTAGCACAGATACGCAGTATTTT. Combining the CDR3 with reference TRBV9 and TRBJ2-3 gives the whole variable domain DSGVTQTPKHLITATGQRVTLRCSPRSGDLSVYWYQQSLDQGLQFLIQYYNGEERAKGNILERFSAQQFPDLHSELNLSSLELGDSALYFCASSTWTETSTDTQYFGPGTRLTVL.

This clonotype was detected many times. The CDR3 nucleotides read TGCATCGCGCGGGGTTTCACATATAATTCACCCCTCCACTTT. This sequence encodes CIARGFTYNSPLHF. This chain links TRBV20-1 with TRBJ1-6, with D unclear. CDR1 DFQATT and CDR2 SNEGSKA come from the germline V gene (reference sequence). This CDR3 has 14 amino acids.

This clonotype occurred many times. The J gene is TRBJ2-2, the V gene TRBV11-2; D gene ambiguous. The CDR3 sequence is 13 residues long. V was shortened by 1 base and J by 5 bases, with 5 bases between the two germline ends. Germline lookup yields CDR1 SGHAT and CDR2 FQNNGV. In DNA form, the CDR3 reads TGTGCCAGCAGCTTAGTGTCAACCGGGGAGCTGTTTTTT. Translating gives CASSLVSTGELFF.

There are many counts of this clonotype. The chain has TRBV29-1 and TRBJ2-5, with D hard to call. This CDR3 is 13 amino acids long. V dropped 6 bases and J dropped 3 bases, with 14 bases sitting between them. CDR1 SQVTM and CDR2 ANQGSEA come from the germline V gene. CDR3 in amino acids: CSVSWVREETQYF. In DNA, the CDR3 is TGCAGCGTCTCGTGGGTTCGGGAAGAGACCCAGTACTTC.

CDR3 in amino acids: CSARDLGEGGEGIEQFF. As DNA, the CDR3 is TGCAGTGCTAGAGATTTGGGGGAGGGCGGAGAGGGCATTGAGCAGTTCTTC. The chain couples TRBV20-1 to TRBJ2-1; 7 bases are a match to TRBD2. Germline V gene data show CDR1 as DFQATT and CDR2 as SNEGSKA (reference sequence). V shed 0 bases and J 9 bases; nucleotides not matched to a gene: 17. This CDR3 has 17 amino acids.

This clonotype occurred many times. J is TRBJ2-7 and V is TRBV5-1, with D possibly being TRBD1 (8 bases). V was shortened by 4 bases and J by 7 bases, with 24 bases between the two germline ends. Germline loops: CDR1 SGHRS, CDR2 YFSETQ. The CDR3 runs to 16 residues. This chain's CDR3 is CASSPTDREGVREQYF. The CDR3 bases are TGCGCCAGCAGCCCAACGGACAGGGAGGGGGTTCGAGAGCAGTACTTC.

In DNA form, the CDR3 reads TGTGCCAGCAGCCAACCGGAAGACGGCTATGGCTACACCTTC. Encoded protein: CASSQPEDGYGYTF. The genes are TRBV3-1 and TRBJ1-2; no clear D. Trimming took off 2 bases at V and 4 bases at J, with 11 bases between the two ends. The CDR3 length is 14 residues. Germline lookup yields CDR1 LGHDT and CDR2 YNNKEL (reference sequence).

This clonotype was observed a handful of times. The gene calls are TRBV4-1 and TRBJ2-1; 8 nucleotides match TRBD1. The CDR3 sequence is 16 residues long. Germline V CDR1 and CDR2: MGHRA, YSYEKL. J was trimmed by 3 bases and V by 3 bases; bases with no gene match: 7. CDR3 nucleotide sequence: TGCGCCAGCAGCCAGGGAACCGGGACAGGCTACAATGAGCAGTTCTTC. Amino acids: CASSQGTGTGYNEQFF.

V gene TRBV4-2 combines with J gene TRBJ2-2, with D perhaps assigned TRBD1 or TRBD2 (5 bases each). The CDR3 loop spans 15 amino acids. Germline V gene lookup returns CDR1 LGHNA and CDR2 YNFKEQ. Trimming took off 4 bases at V and 0 bases at J, with 9 bases between the two ends. The CDR3 bases are TGTGCCAGCAGCCGGGGACCCGCGAACACCGGGGAGCTGTTTTTT. As protein: CASSRGPANTGELFF.

The table lists this clonotype with many counts. The chain uses TRBV5-6 and TRBJ2-7; D is perhaps TRBD1 (6 bases). Trimming removed 2 bases at V and 5 bases at J, with 11 bases between. This CDR3 comprises 13 residues. Germline V gene lookup returns CDR1 SGHDT and CDR2 YYEEEE. CDR3 protein: CASSLIGGNEQYF. The CDR3 DNA sequence: TGTGCCAGCAGCTTAATAGGGGGAAACGAGCAGTACTTC.